This TCR beta chain was documented in a study of blood T cell repertoires in COVID-19. Background on the study: Collection of acute and convalescent COVID-19 samples took place in the United States, Italy and Spain.

In the original analysis: Estimates of nucleated cell counts were drawn from the amplification of reference gene primers. Profiling relied on immunoSEQ multiplex PCR, and the TCRdb table lists in-frame clones only, not all of them. That table gives V, J and clone size, and the DNA gave D and trimming. Of around 200,000 clones detected, around 80% appear once; the ten largest clones hold 18%. Sequencing input: peripheral blood. This clonotype was sampled from a woman older than 75 with active or convalescent COVID-19.

This CDR3 is CSVERTGGANEQFF. DNA for the CDR3: TGCAGCGTTGAGAGGACAGGGGGTGCCAATGAGCAGTTCTTC. The chain employs TRBV29-1 and TRBJ2-1; 10 bases fit TRBD1. V was pared by 3 bases and J by 6 bases, with 5 bases of the junction left unmatched. The CDR3 is made up of 14 amino acids. Germline V CDR1 and CDR2: SQVTM, ANQGSEA.